This paragraph reports one TCR beta chain. No antigen is known for it. Base qualities are not at hand, and no much larger clone is one base apart. The data originate from a study of T-cell reconstitution after alpha-beta-depleted transplantation in children (TCRdb year 2016). For the study in its entirety: The study quantitatively tracked T-cell immune reconstitution after TCRalphabeta/CD19-depleted allogeneic hematopoietic cell transplantation in children using TCR repertoire profiling.

To prepare the library, PCR was applied. These reads were obtained on an Illumina HiSeq 2500. Molecular barcoding was employed in the preparation of TCR libraries, with unique molecular identifiers being used to normalize TCRbeta repertoire quantification. Through fastp at Q25 and MiXCR, TCRdb rebuilt clones from the public reads, retaining in-frame beta chains. Entries are consolidated by CDR3 protein sequence, retaining the most common genes and DNA. For this sample the table gives a few hundred thousand distinct CDR3 sequences, of which about a tenth were detected only once. The ten biggest clones cover 2.4% of the sample. CDR1 and CDR2 are drawn from the germline V gene (reference sequence): PRHDT, FYEKMQ. The germline V end is reduced by 5 bases and the J end by 0 bases; junction bases left unmatched: 8. Reading from cysteine to phenylalanine, the CDR3 counts 17 amino acids. The CDR3 DNA has 51 bases and is translated from base 1.

The sequence links TRBV13 to TRBJ1-1, and TRBD1 matches 11 of the central bases. Specimen: PBMCs from the stem cell graft donor, collected from the stem cell graft. The origin of this receptor is a human donor who donated a stem cell graft to a child with acute lymphoblastic leukemia. The CDR3 protein is CASSHGQGATMNTEAFF. The base sequence is TGTGCCAGCAGCCACGGACAGGGGGCGACCATGAACACTGAAGCTTTCTTT.